Sequencing of this TCR beta chain was carried out in a study of T cell repertoires in aging, cancer and after chemotherapy. Study-level results: Loss of evenness, beyond lost richness, contributed to age-related TCR diversity decline in cancer patients. Compared with age-matched healthy donors, untreated hematological or solid cancer patients showed higher blood TCR clonality.

TRB rearrangements spanning V, D and J were amplified using mixed TRB-A/B primers. TCRdb reprocessed the multiplex PCR reads via MiXCR and lists one record per CDR3 protein. There are some 3,100 distinct CDR3 sequences in the sample; under 30% occur only once, and around 60% lies in the top ten. As for this clonotype: The antigen remains undetermined.

Amplification of TCR beta used genomic DNA extracted from peripheral blood. Germline assignment: CDR1 LGHNA and CDR2 YSLEER. V was trimmed by 2 bases and J by 0 bases, leaving 10 bases between them. CDR3 length: 15 residues. The source of this sequence is a human donor with a solid tumor. The V and J genes are TRBV4-3 and TRBJ1-1, with D hard to call. Sequencing was carried out using blood. The CDR3 region has the DNA TGCGCCAGCAGCCAACATGGACCGTTGAACACTGAAGCTTTCTTT. Encoded protein: CASSQHGPLNTEAFF.